The 8 T cell receptor beta chains listed next were all sequenced from one sample in a study of blood T cell repertoires in COVID-19. Repertoires were generated with immunoSEQ multiplex PCR, while TCRdb's copy carries only in-frame clones and drops some. The sample contains 70,000 or so clones, 86% of which appear only once. The sequencing input was peripheral blood. Source of these receptors: a man aged 65 to 85 with active COVID-19.

V is TRBV6-1 and J is TRBJ2-3, with D perhaps TRBD2 (5 bases). The CDR3 is made up of 14 amino acids. CDR1 is MNHNS and CDR2 is SASEGT in the germline V gene. Trimming took 7 bases from V and 4 from J, leaving 15 bases between them. The CDR3 nucleotides are TGTGCCAGCACCCAACGGACTGGCGCAGATACGCAGTATTTT. This encodes CASTQRTGADTQYF.

The chain is built from TRBV5-1 and TRBJ2-1; unclear D gene. V gave up 4 bases and J gave up 8 bases, with 10 bases separating them. The CDR3 has 12 amino acids. Germline V lookup: CDR1 SGHRS, CDR2 YFSETQ. The CDR3 DNA sequence: TGCGCCAGCAGCCCCGACATCTATGAGCAGTTCTTC. Translation: CASSPDIYEQFF.

This clone was found once. The rearrangement joins TRBV6-4 to TRBJ2-3; weak D call: TRBD1 (6 bases). This CDR3 is built from 14 residues. The germline V and J ends were trimmed by 5 bases and 4 bases, with 13 bases remaining between them. In germline, CDR1 is MRHNA, CDR2 SNTAGT. CDR3: CASSNKQGPDTQYF. CDR3 coding DNA: TGTGCCAGCAGTAATAAACAGGGTCCAGATACGCAGTATTTT.

This chain uses TRBV7-2 with TRBJ1-3, with TRBD1 as a possible D gene (6 bases). CDR1 and CDR2 (germline): SGHTA, FQGNSA. V lost 5 bases and J 5 bases, leaving 19 bases between the germline ends. This CDR3 region has 16 residues. The CDR3 region has the DNA TGTGCCAGCAGCAACCCCGGAGGGGGGGGTCGAAACACCATATATTTT. Translating gives CASSNPGGGGRNTIYF.

This rearrangement joins TRBV4-3 to TRBJ2-1, with 7 bases identical to TRBD2. Trimming at V came to 0 bases and at J to 2 bases, leaving 1 base not matched to a gene. The CDR3 runs 15 residues. Germline V gives CDR1 LGHNA, CDR2 YSLEER. The CDR3 region is CASSQESGAYNEQFF. CDR3 bases: TGCGCCAGCAGCCAAGAGAGCGGGGCCTACAATGAGCAGTTCTTC.

The chain couples TRBV9 to TRBJ2-1; TRBD2 matches 8 bases. V was clipped by 0 bases and J by 2 bases; unmatched bases: 7. Per germline, CDR1 SGDLS and CDR2 YYNGEE. The CDR3 has 17 residues. CDR3 DNA sequence: TGTGCCAGCAGCGTAGAGGGTGGGACTAGACCCTACAATGAGCAGTTCTTC. Amino acids: CASSVEGGTRPYNEQFF.

Here the CDR3 DNA reads TGTGCCAGCAGCCTTGGGGGGTTGCCCTACGAGCAGTACTTC. It codes for CASSLGGLPYEQYF. The J gene is TRBJ2-7, the V gene TRBV11-2; D possibly corresponds to TRBD2 (6 bases). CDR3 length equals 14 residues. Trimming took off 5 bases at V and 2 bases at J, with 13 bases between the two ends. Germline CDR1 and CDR2: SGHAT and FQNNGV.

The chain recombines TRBV25-1 with TRBJ2-5; tentative D call: TRBD1 (7 bases). Germline loops: CDR1 MGHDK, CDR2 SYGVNS. This CDR3 has 16 residues. The germline V and J ends were trimmed by 5 bases and 7 bases, with 23 bases remaining between them. The DNA of the CDR3 is TGTGCCAGCAGTCAGGACCCTCGGAGGGCAGGGGGGACCCAGTACTTC. It yields the protein CASSQDPRRAGGTQYF.